This T cell receptor (beta chain) came from a study of cytomegalovirus exposure and HLA in healthy donors (dated by TCRdb to 2016 to 2017). Describing the broader study: An earlier analysis of roughly 630 of the donors reported 250 to 300 Gb of sequence data and roughly 100 million unique TCR beta sequences from about 200 million T cells. A separate validation cohort of approximately 120 different subjects was used in addition to the approximately 610-subject first cohort. HLA typing included class I and class II loci at four-digit resolution. Across approximately 420 genotyped donors of the cohort, an average of about 240,000 unique TCR beta nucleotide sequences per donor were sequenced, and 15% to 20% of those sequences were non-productive. Donor age, sex, ethnicity and CMV serostatus were compiled together with the repertoire data. A later analysis re-analyzed previously published TCR beta repertoires from several hundred donors and added high-resolution HLA genotyping to study TCR occurrence patterns. Four to six DR-DQ haplotypes were handled as single units for association and clustering, since linkage in the cohort was strong. Roughly 300 gigabases of sequencing data and 75 million to 85 million unique TCR sequences made up an early release that covered several hundred HLA-typed donors. The number of typed donors differed by locus: about 620-630 for A, B, C, DRB1 and DQB1; approximately 520 for DQA1; 606 for DPA1; and 400 to 480 for DPB1. The study used immunosequencing to profile the T cell repertoires of some 600 subjects and linked those repertoires to cytomegalovirus serostatus. Among the roughly 430 genotyped donors, around 81% belonged to the genetic ancestry cluster associated with self-reported Caucasian donors. The study combined high-throughput TCR immunosequencing, statistical association of individual TCRs with disease status, and machine learning to predict cytomegalovirus infection status. In an earlier analysis of over 550 of the donors, high-throughput TCR beta sequencing was used to judge whether each TCR beta V gene segment behaved as functional or pseudogenic. In the later analysis, no new phenotypic data were used to find candidate immune exposures; instead, reliance was placed on TCR beta sequences and their occurrence across donors. In a later genetic analysis, genome-wide SNP genotypes for about 60% of the 666 donors were used, and that subset was treated as a discovery cohort. All discovery cohort repertoires had been generated using a single sequencing platform. The study was designed to test whether signatures of past pathogen exposure could be identified by cataloging public T cell receptors.

The method behind the library was the immunoSEQ multiplex PCR assay. For the multiplex PCR, a mixture combining 60 forward primers for TCR Vbeta segments and 13 reverse primers for TCR Jbeta segments was used. Amplification of the CDR3 region of rearranged TCR beta genes was performed with a multiplex PCR assay on genomic DNA. On the Illumina HiSeq System, the amplified TCR beta libraries were sequenced as 87-base-pair reads. The authors' analysis ran thus. In a later analysis, 70 million to 95 million unique TCR beta chains were counted across the approximately 670 repertoires, and about 10 million of these chains were shared by at least two donors. A nearest-neighbor algorithm error-corrected the raw reads and collapsed the reads into unique sequences, merging closely related sequences to remove PCR and sequencing errors. To assign V, D and J gene segments, CDR3 sequences were aligned to IMGT reference sequences. Each retained sequence needed at least a six-nucleotide match to both a V gene segment and a J gene segment. Rearrangements were classified as productive when the CDR3 lacked stop codons and remained in frame with V and J, and all other rearrangements were classified as non-productive. CDR3 was defined by IMGT convention, running from the second conserved V-encoded cysteine to the conserved J-encoded phenylalanine. The earlier analysis of more than 450 of the donors excluded sequences that lacked an unambiguous match to a single V gene segment. In an earlier analysis of around 590 of the donors, a V segment was called functional when productive rearrangements were above 56.7%, and segregating when the standard deviation between donors exceeded 5%. A statistical classification framework was built for diagnosing cytomegalovirus status from the catalog of TCR beta chain sequences. V and J gene assignment, in a later analysis, came from comparing TCR nucleotide sequences with IMGT/GENE-DB human TR gene sequences. The TCRdist pipeline was used in a later analysis to assign CDR3 sequences and most-parsimonious VDJ recombination scenarios. A later analysis defined each TCR beta chain by its CDR3 amino acid sequence plus V-gene family, and excluded reads lacking a unique V-gene family. A later analysis removed 550 to 650 highly shared, low-generation-probability nucleotide sequences to deal with suspected cross-contamination and a sequencing artifact. A later analysis calculated a clonal expansion index for each public chain from normalized within-repertoire ranks of inferred template counts. In a later analysis, generation probabilities were computed using a VDJ recombination model fitted to out-of-frame rearrangements, and the results were checked against IGoR. A later analysis scored TCR-TCR, TCR-HLA and TCR-CMV co-occurrence with hypergeometric tests, applying a repertoire-size bias correction to TCR pairs. In a later analysis, false discovery rates were estimated by permuting HLA or CMV assignments 20 times. A later analysis grouped co-occurring TCRs with DBSCAN, adding TCRdist sequence similarity when clustering within HLA-allele-positive subsets. Repertoires with fewer than 30,000 or more than 120,000 public chains, plus five repertoires with anomalous nucleotide sharing, were excluded from co-occurrence clustering. Sourced from immuneACCESS, this table was stored by TCRdb with only in-frame sequences that have V and J called. A share of the clones is absent; for the studies checked, an unresolved V gene accounts for under half, and the remainder has no known explanation. V and J calls and clone size follow that table, whereas D and trimming were derived from the DNA. Within this sample are about 140,000 clones, with approximately 80% of them counted one time only. The ten largest clonotypes hold about 2% of the sample.

The germline V gene gives CDR1 as MNHNS and CDR2 as SASEGT. Between the V and J ends, shortened by 5 bases and 5 bases respectively, the junction contains 14 bases. Reading from cysteine to phenylalanine, the CDR3 counts 14 amino acids. The sequence is cut down to CDR3 DNA, 42 bases in frame from base 1. The cohort was made up of hundreds of healthy bone marrow donors. Cohort members were all nominally healthy when sampled, although unrecorded immune exposures were likely present. The donor tested CMV seropositive and was one of the 289 seropositive cohort members. Every donor gave a peripheral blood sample, and the peripheral blood mononuclear cells from that sample were used for TCR beta sequencing. The Qiagen DNeasy Blood Extraction Kit was used to extract genomic DNA from the blood cell samples. Points on this clone: The target of this receptor is not known. No base quality values were provided; no much bigger clone lies one nucleotide off.

Broad study findings and their caveats: Cytomegalovirus status was reported to be diagnosed by the classifier with high specificity and sensitivity in both the original and validation cohorts. Over 15 rarely observed V segments, including chromosome 9 orphons, were excluded from the earlier analysis of several hundred of the donors because counts were too low. In a later analysis, TCR association rates were found to vary across HLA loci, with the most associated TCRs seen for DRB1 alleles and the fewest for HLA-C alleles. The 87-base-pair reads could not distinguish some IMGT-functional V segments, including TRBV6-2 and TRBV6-3, so those segments were excluded. According to a later genetic analysis, donors in an Asian-associated ancestry cluster had fewer N-insertions in productive TCRs than the roughly 670-donor mean. In a later analysis, most CMV-associated TCR beta chains were found to appear HLA-restricted, with HLA associations seemingly driven largely by CMV exposure. In an earlier analysis of roughly 560 of the donors, most TCR beta V segments were observed in productive rearrangements about 87% or about 30% of the time, broadly matching IMGT annotations. HLA typing was unavailable for some donors at each locus, so association tests used only the typed subset. Immune exposure information for the cohort was limited to CMV serostatus. In a later genetic analysis, a missense DCLRE1C variant was associated with V-gene and J-gene trimming of TCR beta chains, and the association was replicated in an independent cohort. Specific HLA alleles were associated with roughly 17,000 TCR beta sequences at a false discovery rate of 0.05 in a later analysis. A further reported finding was that TCR beta sequences accurately predicted the HLA-A and HLA-B alleles for most subjects in the first cohort. Most TCR sequences were observed very rarely across donors, whereas some public TCRs were present in many individuals. The cohort was sequenced for TCR beta chains only, and without alpha or paired-chain data the features that could be detected were limited. Strong co-occurrence of HLA alleles, especially DR and DQ, made assigning TCR associations to individual alleles difficult. Correlated functional status among segregating V segments might reflect linkage disequilibrium, but an unknown experimental factor could not be ruled out. The authors suggested that the approach could potentially be extended to other disease states and immunological phenotypes. Three of the identified cytomegalovirus-associated TCR beta chains were confirmed in vitro to be specific for cytomegalovirus antigens. A group of highly shared sequence variants was considered likely to be a technical artifact of the sequencing pipeline. Compared with equally common non-associated chains, HLA-associated TCR beta chains in a later analysis were more clonally expanded and had lower generation probabilities. The presence/absence analyses assumed that sequencing depth was roughly uniform across donors, and that assumption may not be true. A later analysis reported that several top co-occurrence clusters appeared linked to parvovirus B19, influenza, CMV and Epstein-Barr virus. In the study, 150 to 200 TCR beta chains were listed as associated with cytomegalovirus.

The sequenced sample consisted of PBMCs. The chain couples TRBV6-1 to TRBJ2-3; perhaps TRBD2 is the D gene, with 5 bases matching. This sequence was found in a female donor in good health and CMV-seropositive. The CDR3 sequence is CASSTQVRGDTQYF. The DNA reads TGTGCCAGCAGTACACAAGTACGGGGAGATACGCAGTATTTT.